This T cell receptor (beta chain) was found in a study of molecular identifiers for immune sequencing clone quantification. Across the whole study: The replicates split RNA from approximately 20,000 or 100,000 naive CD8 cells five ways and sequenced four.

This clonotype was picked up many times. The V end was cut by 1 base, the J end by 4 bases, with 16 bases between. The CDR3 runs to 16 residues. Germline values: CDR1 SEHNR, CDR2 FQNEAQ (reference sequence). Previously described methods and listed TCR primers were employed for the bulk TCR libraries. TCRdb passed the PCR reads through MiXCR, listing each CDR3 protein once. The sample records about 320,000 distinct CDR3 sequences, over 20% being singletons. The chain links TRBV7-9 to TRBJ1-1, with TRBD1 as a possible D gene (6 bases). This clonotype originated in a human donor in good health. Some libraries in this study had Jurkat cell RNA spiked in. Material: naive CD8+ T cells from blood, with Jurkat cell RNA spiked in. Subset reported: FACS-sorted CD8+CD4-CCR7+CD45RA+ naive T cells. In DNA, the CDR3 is TGTGCCAGCAGCTTAGATCAGGGGAGAGGAGGCACTGAAGCTTTCTTT. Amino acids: CASSLDQGRGGTEAFF.